The entry below describes one T cell receptor beta chain. No antigen is known for it. The source of the sample is a study of cytomegalovirus exposure and HLA in healthy donors. Regarding the study as a whole: Reports described diagnosis of cytomegalovirus status by the classifier as highly specific and sensitive. The investigators catalogued 150 to 200 TCR beta chains as cytomegalovirus-associated.

This CDR3 contains 11 residues. CDR1 SGHTA and CDR2 FQGNSA come from the germline V gene. The ends lost 4 bases at V and 9 bases at J; junction bases unmatched: 2. Researchers ran the PCR with 60 Vbeta and 13 Jbeta primers. Generated by immunoSEQ multiplex PCR, the TCRdb table keeps only in-frame clones and is missing some. The sample records 140,000 to 150,000 clones, nearly 80% being singletons. Sequenced: PBMCs. This TCR came from a woman aged 25-40 years in good health and CMV-seronegative. This chain joins TRBV7-2 and TRBJ2-5, with TRBD1 matching 7 bases. DNA for the CDR3: TGTGCCAGCAGCTCCAGGGGGTCCCAGTACTTC. Protein product: CASSSRGSQYF. The variable domain in full, completed from reference TRBV7-2 and TRBJ2-5, reads GAGVSQSPSNKVTEKGKDVELRCDPISGHTALYWYRQSLGQGLEFLIYFQGNSAPDKSGLPSDRFSAERTGGSVSTLTIQRTQQEDSAVYLCASSSRGSQYFGPGTRLLVL.